The next 16 T cell receptor beta chains were all read from a single sample in a study of T cells in Graves' hyperthyroidism and ophthalmopathy. TCR beta CDR3 sequences were amplified from RNA transcripts. With the HTBI primer set, the TCR CDR3 went through a first round of RT-PCR. One entry per CDR3 protein, called by TCRdb with MiXCR from the multiplex PCR reads. The sample yields about half a million distinct CDR3 sequences, 15% to 20% seen once. The sequenced material came from blood. Source of these receptors: a man in his forties with Graves' ophthalmopathy.

This clonotype was recorded many times. V usage is TRBV28 and J usage is TRBJ2-1; D gene ambiguous. The germline CDR1 and CDR2 sequences are MDHEN and SYDVKM. With 3 bases removed from V and 9 bases from J, the gap between germline ends came to 9 bases. CDR3 length: 12 residues. The CDR3 protein is CASSFLTGEQFF. The CDR3 coding sequence is TGTGCCAGCAGTTTCTTGACTGGTGAGCAGTTCTTC.

This clonotype was picked up a small number of times. V and J are TRBV6-6 and TRBJ1-2; unclear D gene. This CDR3 is built from 16 residues. From germline, CDR1 is MNHNY and CDR2 SVGAGI (reference sequence). Trimming pared 0 bases from V and 0 bases from J, leaving 11 bases between. Here the CDR3 DNA reads TGTGCCAGCAGTTACTCGAAGGGTGGGGCTAACTATGGCTACACCTTC. Translated, it gives CASSYSKGGANYGYTF.

About this clonotype itself: Since a much larger clone is just one base distant, this may be a read error. This chain connects TRBV4-2 to TRBJ2-7; D is undetermined. This CDR3 has 12 residues. V shed 0 bases and J shed 3 bases, with 3 bases lying between them. CDR1 and CDR2 (germline): LGHNA, YNFKEQ. Here the CDR3 reads CASSQEGYEQYF. CDR3 sequence (DNA): TGTGCCAGCAGCCAAGAGGGCTACGAGCAGTACTTC.

This chain joins TRBV27 and TRBJ1-2; D gene uncertain. V lost 5 bases and J 2 bases, leaving 15 bases between the germline ends. The length of the CDR3 is 15 residues. The germline V gene has CDR1 MNHEY and CDR2 SMNVEV (reference sequence). DNA of the CDR3: TGTGCCAGCAGTCCCGACTCCCGGCGAAACTATGGCTACACCTTC. Translated, it gives CASSPDSRRNYGYTF.

This clonotype occurred many times. The rearrangement joins TRBV3-1 to TRBJ2-7; possible D gene TRBD2, 5 bases. Germline V gene sequence: CDR1 LGHDT, CDR2 YNNKEL (reference sequence). Trimming left V 1 base short and J 7 bases short, with 17 bases between. The CDR3 totals 15 residues. DNA for the CDR3: TGTGCCAGCAGCCAAGGGGAGACTACTAGGGCGGAGCAGTACTTC. Protein product: CASSQGETTRAEQYF.

In its sample, this clonotype was seen a few times. V and J are TRBV5-1 and TRBJ2-3, with D tentatively TRBD1 (5 bases). V gave up 1 base and J gave up 6 bases, with 12 bases separating them. The CDR3 consists of 14 residues. From germline, CDR1 is SGHRS and CDR2 YFSETQ. The CDR3 DNA is TGCGCCAGCAGCTTGAGACAGAAAGGGGATACGCAGTATTTT. It is translated as CASSLRQKGDTQYF.

J is TRBJ2-1 and V is TRBV30; D unresolved. Germline V gene data show CDR1 as GTSNPN and CDR2 as SVGIG (reference sequence). Trimming stripped 7 bases from V and 3 bases from J, with 19 bases between. CDR3 length: 15 amino acids. In DNA form, the CDR3 reads TGTGCCTCCTCCGTAGGTTCCTTGAACTACAATGAGCAGTTCTTC. Translated: CASSVGSLNYNEQFF. The full variable domain, with the rest looked up from reference TRBV30 and TRBJ2-1, is SQTIHQWPATLVQPVGSPLSLECTVEGTSNPNLYWYRQAAGRGLQLLFYSVGIGQISSEVPQNLSASRPQDRQFILSSKKLLLSDSGFYLCASSVGSLNYNEQFFGPGTRLTVL.

Note on this clonotype: Germline is not matched at one junction end, which may reflect a read error. The chain uses TRBV5-1 and TRBJ1-1, with D unresolved. CDR3 length: 13 residues. Germline V gives CDR1 SGHRS, CDR2 YFSETQ. This CDR3 is CASILALNTEAFF. The CDR3 DNA reads as TGCGCCAGCATCTTGGCCTTAAACACTGAAGCTTTCTTT. Using reference TRBV5-1 and TRBJ1-1 for the parts outside the CDR3, the full variable domain is KAGVTQTPRYLIKTRGQQVTLSCSPISGHRSVSWYQQTPGQGLQFLFEYFSETQRNKGNFPGRFSGRQFSNSRSEMNVSTLELGDSALYLCASILALNTEAFFGQGTRLTVV.

The gene calls are TRBV20-1 and TRBJ2-3, with D possibly being TRBD2 (7 bases). The germline V and J ends were trimmed by 6 bases and 2 bases, with 24 bases remaining between them. The CDR3 spans 17 residues. Germline assignment: CDR1 DFQATT and CDR2 SNEGSKA (reference sequence). The CDR3 DNA follows: TGCAGTGCGCAGAGGAGGGTCGGGGGGCCCTACACAGATACGCAGTATTTT. Translating it yields CSAQRRVGGPYTDTQYF.

This clonotype has ten or more counts. The J gene is TRBJ2-7, the V gene TRBV10-3; a weak D match, TRBD1 (5 bases). The CDR3 totals 15 residues. Germline values: CDR1 ENHRY, CDR2 SYGVKD. V dropped 0 bases and J dropped 2 bases, with 11 bases sitting between them. The CDR3 spells CAISESTVTPYEQYF. In nucleotides, the CDR3 is TGTGCCATCAGTGAGTCGACAGTTACTCCCTACGAGCAGTACTTC.

The chain has TRBV29-1 and TRBJ2-5; 9 bases agree with TRBD2. The V and J ends lost 8 bases and 4 bases, in that order; junction bases with no gene match: 5. Looked up from germline, CDR1 is SQVTM and CDR2 is ANQGSEA. There are 12 residues in the CDR3. This chain's CDR3 is CSFSGSGETQYF. As DNA, the CDR3 is TGCAGCTTTAGCGGGAGCGGAGAGACCCAGTACTTC.

This clonotype was recorded at least ten times. This chain joins TRBV11-2 and TRBJ1-1, with D perhaps TRBD1 (5 bases). This CDR3 has 13 residues. The V end was cut by 4 bases, the J end by 5 bases, with 11 bases between. The germline V gene has CDR1 SGHAT and CDR2 FQNNGV. Here the CDR3 reads CASSWGERTEAFF. DNA of the CDR3: TGTGCCAGCAGCTGGGGGGAACGGACTGAAGCTTTCTTT.

In this sample, this clonotype turned up a few times. The chain links TRBV5-1 to TRBJ1-1; D may be TRBD1 (5 bases). The CDR3 loop spans 14 amino acids. Germline V gene lookup returns CDR1 SGHRS and CDR2 YFSETQ. Trimming took 7 bases from V and 0 from J, leaving 13 bases between them. As DNA, the CDR3 is TGCGCCAGCGTTGGCGGGGCCCTGAACACTGAAGCTTTCTTT. This encodes CASVGGALNTEAFF. The variable domain in full, completed from reference TRBV5-1 and TRBJ1-1, reads KAGVTQTPRYLIKTRGQQVTLSCSPISGHRSVSWYQQTPGQGLQFLFEYFSETQRNKGNFPGRFSGRQFSNSRSEMNVSTLELGDSALYLCASVGGALNTEAFFGQGTRLTVV.

V and J are TRBV20-1 and TRBJ1-5, with a tentative D call TRBD1 (5 bases). The CDR3 runs 13 residues. CDR1 and CDR2 (germline): DFQATT, SNEGSKA (reference sequence). V was pared by 3 bases and J by 5 bases, with 11 bases between. CDR3: CSARGTVDQPQHF. The CDR3, as DNA: TGCAGTGCTAGGGGGACGGTTGATCAGCCCCAGCATTTT.

Remarks on this clonotype: Germline and junction disagree at one end, which may indicate a read error. The chain carries TRBV4-2 and TRBJ1-1, with no clear D. The germline V gene encodes CDR1 LGHNA and CDR2 YNFKEQ. The CDR3 consists of 14 residues. The CDR3 coding sequence is TGTGCCTGCAGCCAAGGCGACCGAAACGCTGAAGCTTTCTTT. Amino acids: CACSQGDRNAEAFF.

For this clonotype: This clone may be a read error of a much larger clone one base away. J is TRBJ1-1 and V is TRBV28; the D is unclear. Germline V gene data show CDR1 as MDHEN and CDR2 as SYDVKM. The CDR3 covers 14 residues. The CDR3 protein is CPSSFVTMGTEAFF. The CDR3 coding sequence is TGTCCCAGCAGTTTTGTCACTATGGGCACTGAAGCTTTCTTT.